A selection of T cell receptor beta chains follows, all from one sample in a study of cytomegalovirus exposure and HLA in healthy donors. Clones were read by immunoSEQ multiplex PCR, and TCRdb kept only the in-frame ones, dropping some. The data hold over 150,000 clones, with 80% observed a single time. The sequenced material came from PBMCs. These receptors were collected from a young man in good health and CMV-seropositive. Both conserved end residues are part of each CDR3. A D gene is named only where the DNA matches it firmly. Clone size, where shown, is once, few, many, or a class for clones that have expanded.

V gene: TRBV6-5; D gene: -; clone size: -; J gene: TRBJ1-1; CDR3 DNA: TGTGCCAGCAGTTACTCCAAGACAGGCGGGAACACTGAAGCTTTCTTT; CDR3 protein: CASSYSKTGGNTEAFF
V gene: TRBV11-3; D gene: -; clone size: -; J gene: TRBJ2-7; CDR3 DNA: TGTGCCAGCAGCTTAGGAGAGGGTCGGACGAGCCCGGAGCAGTACTTC; CDR3 protein: CASSLGEGRTSPEQYF
V gene: TRBV4-1; D gene: -; clone size: -; J gene: TRBJ2-2; CDR3 DNA: TGCGCCAGCAGCCAAGGGGCAGGGTCTACCGGGGAGCTGTTTTTT; CDR3 protein: CASSQGAGSTGELFF
V gene: TRBV21-1; D gene: -; clone size: -; J gene: TRBJ2-1; CDR3 DNA: TGTGCCAGCAGCAAGGGGTACGGATGGGACAGGGATAATGAGCAGTTCTTC; CDR3 protein: CASSKGYGWDRDNEQFF
V gene: TRBV5-1; D gene: TRBD2; clone size: -; J gene: TRBJ2-2; CDR3 DNA: TGCGCCAGCAGCTTGAGGAAACTGGGGATCGCGGGAGGCACCGGGGAGCTGTTTTTT; CDR3 protein: CASSLRKLGIAGGTGELFF
V gene: TRBV2; D gene: TRBD2; clone size: -; J gene: TRBJ2-1; CDR3 DNA: TGTGCCAGTGAAGCGGGGGAGCAGTTCTTC; CDR3 protein: CASEAGEQFF
V gene: TRBV18; D gene: TRBD1; clone size: few; J gene: TRBJ1-1; CDR3 DNA: TGTGCCAGCTCACCGGGACAGGGACCGAACACTGAAGCTTTCTTT; CDR3 protein: CASSPGQGPNTEAFF
V gene: TRBV29-1; D gene: TRBD1; clone size: -; J gene: TRBJ2-4; CDR3 DNA: TGCAGCGTTGAAGTCGGACAGGACACTCAGTACTTC; CDR3 protein: CSVEVGQDTQYF
V gene: TRBV19; D gene: -; clone size: -; J gene: TRBJ2-1; CDR3 DNA: TGTGCCAGCCACGGGGGGCTCTATGAGCAGTTCTTC; CDR3 protein: CASHGGLYEQFF
V gene: TRBV6-6; D gene: -; clone size: -; J gene: TRBJ1-3; CDR3 DNA: TGTGCCAGCAGTTACTCGGCCGGAAACACCATATATTTT; CDR3 protein: CASSYSAGNTIYF
V gene: TRBV19; D gene: TRBD1; clone size: -; J gene: TRBJ2-2; CDR3 DNA: TGTGCCAGTAGTATGGGACAGGGGTACGGGGAGCTGTTTTTT; CDR3 protein: CASSMGQGYGELFF
V gene: TRBV18; D gene: -; clone size: -; J gene: TRBJ2-7; CDR3 DNA: TGTGCCAGCTCCCCCCAGGGCGGGGTAGGAGAGCAGTACTTC; CDR3 protein: CASSPQGGVGEQYF